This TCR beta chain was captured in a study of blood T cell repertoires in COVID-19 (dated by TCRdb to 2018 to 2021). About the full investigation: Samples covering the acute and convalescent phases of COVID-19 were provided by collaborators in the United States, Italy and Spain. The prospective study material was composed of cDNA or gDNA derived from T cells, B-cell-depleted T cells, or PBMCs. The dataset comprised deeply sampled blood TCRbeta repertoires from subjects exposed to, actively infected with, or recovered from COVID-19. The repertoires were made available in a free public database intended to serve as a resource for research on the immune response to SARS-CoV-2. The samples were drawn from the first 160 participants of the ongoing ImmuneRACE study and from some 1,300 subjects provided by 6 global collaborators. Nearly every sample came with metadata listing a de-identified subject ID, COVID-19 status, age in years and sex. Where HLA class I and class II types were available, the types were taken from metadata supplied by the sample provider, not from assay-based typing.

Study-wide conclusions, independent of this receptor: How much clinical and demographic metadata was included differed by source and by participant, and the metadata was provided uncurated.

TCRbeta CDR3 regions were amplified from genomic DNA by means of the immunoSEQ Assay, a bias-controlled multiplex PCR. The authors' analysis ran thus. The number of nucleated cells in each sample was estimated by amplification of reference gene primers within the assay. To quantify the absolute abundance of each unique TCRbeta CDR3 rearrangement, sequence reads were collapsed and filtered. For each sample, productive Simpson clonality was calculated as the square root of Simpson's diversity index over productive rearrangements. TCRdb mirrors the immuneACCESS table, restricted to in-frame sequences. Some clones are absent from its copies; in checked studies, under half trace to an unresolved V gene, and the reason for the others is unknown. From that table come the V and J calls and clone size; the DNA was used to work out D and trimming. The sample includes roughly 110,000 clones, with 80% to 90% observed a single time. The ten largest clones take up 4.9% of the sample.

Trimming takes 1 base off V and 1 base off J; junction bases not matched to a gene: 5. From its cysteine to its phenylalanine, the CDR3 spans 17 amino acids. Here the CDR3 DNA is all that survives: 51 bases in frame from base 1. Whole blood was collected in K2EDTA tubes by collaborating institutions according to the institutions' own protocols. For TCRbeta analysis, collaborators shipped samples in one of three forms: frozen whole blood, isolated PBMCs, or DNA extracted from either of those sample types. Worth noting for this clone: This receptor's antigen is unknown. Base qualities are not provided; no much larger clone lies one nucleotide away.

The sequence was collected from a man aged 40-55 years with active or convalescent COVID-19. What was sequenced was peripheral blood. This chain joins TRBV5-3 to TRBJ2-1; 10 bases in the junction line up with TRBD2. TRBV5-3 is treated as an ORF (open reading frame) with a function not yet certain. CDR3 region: CARSLRRLAGSYNEQFF. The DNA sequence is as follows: TGTGCCAGAAGCTTGCGGAGACTAGCGGGTTCCTACAATGAGCAGTTCTTC.